The next 15 T cell receptor beta chains were all read from a single sample in a study of T cell responses to AZD1222 COVID-19 vaccine. Produced via immunoSEQ multiplex PCR; TCRdb's table is partial and in-frame only. The repertoire holds fewer than 200,000 clones, with about 92% as singletons. This sample comprised peripheral blood, obtained on day 0 of MenACWY control vaccination. Source of these receptors: an adult in good health.

The V call is TRBV28, the J call TRBJ2-3; 7 bases are a match to TRBD2. Trimming took 4 bases from V and 0 from J; bases not matched to a gene: 16. This CDR3 comprises 19 residues. Germline assignment: CDR1 MDHEN and CDR2 SYDVKM. CDR3 region: CASSSPREGGGESTDTQYF. As DNA, the CDR3 is TGTGCCAGCAGTTCGCCGAGGGAGGGAGGCGGAGAGAGCACAGATACGCAGTATTTT. Filled out from reference TRBV28 and TRBJ2-3, the complete variable domain reads DVKVTQSSRYLVKRTGEKVFLECVQDMDHENMFWYRQDPGLGLRLIYFSYDVKMKEKGDIPEGYSVSREKKERFSLILESASTNQTSMYLCASSSPREGGGESTDTQYFGPGTRLTVL.

The chain uses TRBV27 and TRBJ2-7, with 9 bases aligning to TRBD1. V was clipped by 3 bases and J by 5 bases; unmatched bases: 8. The CDR3 is 15 residues long. CDR1 and CDR2 from the germline V gene are MNHEY and SMNVEV (reference sequence). CDR3: CASSFRDRVGDEQYF. The CDR3 DNA reads as TGTGCCAGCAGTTTCCGGGACAGGGTCGGCGACGAGCAGTACTTC.

The genes are TRBV19 and TRBJ1-2, with unresolved D. V dropped 3 bases and J dropped 2 bases, with 13 bases sitting between them. CDR3 length: 15 amino acids. From germline, CDR1 is LNHDA and CDR2 SQIVND (reference sequence). CDR3 amino acids: CASSIAGWENYGYTF. The CDR3 DNA reads TGTGCCAGTAGTATTGCGGGTTGGGAGAACTATGGCTACACCTTC.

The chain joins TRBV27 to TRBJ2-1; the D gene is possibly TRBD2 (5 bases). From germline, CDR1 is MNHEY and CDR2 SMNVEV (reference sequence). Trimming removed 5 bases from V and 8 bases from J, with 22 bases in between. This CDR3 has 16 amino acids. The CDR3 protein is CASSDYKLRGIDEQFF. In nucleotides, the CDR3 is TGTGCCAGCAGTGACTACAAGTTAAGAGGTATCGATGAGCAGTTCTTC.

This clone was found once. This chain joins TRBV10-3 and TRBJ1-5; 8 nucleotides agree with TRBD1. The CDR3 sequence is 15 residues long. Germline assignment: CDR1 ENHRY and CDR2 SYGVKD. With V trimmed by 4 bases and J by 2 bases, 4 bases remained unmatched. The CDR3 protein is CAISAGGAGNQPQHF. The DNA of the CDR3 is TGTGCCATCAGTGCAGGGGGCGCGGGCAATCAGCCCCAGCATTTT.

The chain uses TRBV4-2 and TRBJ1-1, with D perhaps matching TRBD1 (5 bases). Trimming left V 2 bases short and J 0 bases short, with 16 bases between. CDR3 length: 17 amino acids. Germline values: CDR1 LGHNA, CDR2 YNFKEQ. CDR3 in amino acids: CASSQLSGREMNTEAFF. The CDR3 bases are TGTGCCAGCAGCCAACTCTCGGGGCGCGAAATGAACACTGAAGCTTTCTTT.

This chain uses TRBV5-1 with TRBJ1-2; 7 bases are a match to TRBD1. The CDR3 consists of 15 residues. From germline, CDR1 is SGHRS and CDR2 YFSETQ. V trimming: 3 bases; J trimming: 4 bases; junction bases outside the gene matches: 9. The CDR3 spells CASSSTTGSSYGYTF. DNA of the CDR3: TGCGCCAGCAGCTCGACGACAGGGTCGAGCTATGGCTACACCTTC.

This clone was recorded a few times. This CDR3 reads CASSEQGGEKLFF. The CDR3 DNA sequence: TGTGCCAGCAGCGAGCAGGGCGGTGAAAAACTGTTTTTT. The rearrangement joins TRBV9 to TRBJ1-4; perhaps TRBD1 as D (5 bases). In germline, CDR1 is SGDLS, CDR2 YYNGEE. This CDR3 has 13 amino acids. V lost 3 bases, J lost 7 bases, and 10 bases lay in between.

This clone was observed once. The same CDR3 is also encoded by other DNA sequences in this sample. V gene TRBV5-1 combines with J gene TRBJ2-3; no clear D. The V end was cut by 2 bases, the J end by 3 bases, with 7 bases between. This CDR3 contains 13 residues. Germline CDR1 reads SGHRS; CDR2 reads YFSETQ. CDR3 sequence reads: CASSFGETDTQYF. In DNA form, the CDR3 reads TGCGCCAGCAGCTTCGGCGAAACAGATACGCAGTATTTT.

This clone was seen just once. The chain links TRBV23-1 to TRBJ1-5; D not certain. TRBV23-1 is noted as an ORF with a role that remains uncertain. This CDR3 is 12 amino acids long. The ends were cut back, 7 bases at V and 5 bases at J, with 9 bases in the middle. DNA of the CDR3: TGCGCCAGCATCCGGTGGGATCAGCCCCAGCATTTT. It specifies CASIRWDQPQHF.

This chain connects TRBV19 to TRBJ2-2; 7 positions match TRBD1. The CDR3 has 14 amino acids. Germline CDR1 reads LNHDA; CDR2 reads SQIVND (reference sequence). CDR3 region: CASGQGANTGELFF. CDR3 coding DNA: TGTGCTTCTGGGCAGGGGGCGAACACCGGGGAGCTGTTTTTT.

The chain's CDR3 is CASSSPGGGQQFF. DNA of the CDR3: TGTGCCAGCAGCTCCCCTGGGGGCGGGCAGCAGTTCTTC. J is TRBJ2-1 and V is TRBV7-9, with D tentatively TRBD1 (6 bases). Germline loops: CDR1 SEHNR, CDR2 FQNEAQ (reference sequence). The CDR3 runs 13 residues. The ends were cut back, 4 bases at V and 11 bases at J, with 15 bases in the middle.

This chain connects TRBV2 to TRBJ2-1; 11 bases align to TRBD2. The germline V gene has CDR1 SNHLY and CDR2 FYNNEI. Trimming took 2 bases from V and 3 from J; bases not matched to a gene: 3. This CDR3 has 16 residues. CDR3 nucleotide sequence: TGTGCCAGCAGTGAACAACTAGCGGGAGTCTACAATGAGCAGTTCTTC. It codes for CASSEQLAGVYNEQFF. Supplemented by reference TRBV2 and TRBJ2-1, the full variable domain reads EPEVTQTPSHQVTQMGQEVILRCVPISNHLYFYWYRQILGQKVEFLVSFYNNEISEKSEIFDDQFSVERPDGSNFTLKIRSTKLEDSAMYFCASSEQLAGVYNEQFFGPGTRLTVL.

The chain employs TRBV10-3 and TRBJ1-1; a weak D match, TRBD1 (5 bases). CDR1 and CDR2 (germline): ENHRY, SYGVKD. The CDR3 spans 12 residues. The germline V and J ends were trimmed by 6 bases and 3 bases, with 8 bases remaining between them. CDR3 nucleotides: TGTGCCATCAGCCTGGGGCACACTGAAGCTTTCTTT. It encodes CAISLGHTEAFF.

This chain connects TRBV27 to TRBJ2-1; possible D gene TRBD1, 5 bases. Trimming cost V 7 bases and J 2 bases, with 9 bases left between them. Germline V gene lookup returns CDR1 MNHEY and CDR2 SMNVEV (reference sequence). This CDR3 is 13 amino acids long. CDR3 region: CASTKGPYNEQFF. The CDR3 DNA reads as TGTGCCAGCACAAAGGGGCCCTACAATGAGCAGTTCTTC.